This is a list of T cell receptor beta chains from one sample in a study of blood T cells in healthy people across ages. TCRdb reprocessed the 5' RACE reads via MiXCR and lists one record per CDR3 protein. Of about 770,000 distinct CDR3 sequences listed, roughly 44% are singletons. What was sequenced was blood. Source of these receptors: a man in his 60s in good health. Each CDR3 is given with its conserved first and last residue. D genes are given only for firm matches. Only some rows state a clone size, as once, few, many or a class for expanded clones.

abundance | j_gene | v_gene | d_gene | CDR3aa | CDR3nt
few | TRBJ1-5 | TRBV11-2 | - | CASSLVSGNQPQHF | TGTGCCAGCAGCTTAGTGTCCGGGAATCAGCCCCAGCATTTT
- | TRBJ2-5 | TRBV7-2 | TRBD2 | CARSRGTSGGIETQYF | TGTGCCCGCAGCCGAGGGACTAGCGGGGGGATAGAGACCCAGTACTTC
few | TRBJ2-1 | TRBV11-2 | TRBD2 | CASRLGLAGGLNEQFF | TGTGCCAGCAGATTAGGACTAGCGGGGGGTTTGAATGAGCAGTTCTTC
few | TRBJ2-7 | TRBV20-1 | - | CSASGGADYEQYF | TGCAGTGCTAGCGGGGGAGCAGACTACGAGCAGTACTTC
few | TRBJ2-4 | TRBV2 | TRBD2 | CASSRTSGGGKYF | TGTGCCAGCAGCAGGACTAGCGGGGGCGGGAAGTACTTC
- | TRBJ1-2 | TRBV28 | - | CASSFEVSALYGYTF | TGTGCCAGCAGTTTTGAAGTCTCGGCACTCTATGGCTACACCTTC
few | TRBJ2-3 | TRBV6-4 | TRBD1 | CASSDRGLRGPESLPDTQYF | TGTGCCAGCAGTGACAGGGGGCTCCGGGGACCGGAATCTCTGCCAGATACGCAGTATTTT
many | TRBJ2-3 | TRBV10-3 | - | CAISESPRGSTDTQYF | TGTGCCATCAGTGAGTCGCCACGGGGGAGCACAGATACGCAGTATTTT
- | TRBJ1-1 | TRBV29-1 | - | CSTWTGNTEAFF | TGCAGCACCTGGACGGGGAACACTGAAGCTTTCTTT
- | TRBJ2-5 | TRBV12-3/TRBV12-4 | - | CASSLYGSIQETQYF | TGTGCCAGCAGTTTGTACGGCAGTATACAAGAGACCCAGTACTTC
- | TRBJ2-7 | TRBV30 | - | CAWSSTGLRTYEQYF | TGTGCCTGGAGTTCAACCGGACTGAGAACCTACGAGCAGTACTTC
- | TRBJ2-2 | TRBV2 | TRBD2 | CASSETSGPGVGTGELFF | TGTGCCAGCAGTGAAACTAGCGGGCCTGGAGTCGGGACCGGGGAGCTGTTTTTT
few | TRBJ1-1 | TRBV29-1 | - | CSVEGGRGTEAFF | TGCAGCGTTGAAGGGGGGCGTGGGACTGAAGCTTTCTTT
- | TRBJ2-5 | TRBV19 | TRBD1 | CASSPGTGVIQETQYF | TGTGCCAGTAGTCCCGGGACAGGGGTGATACAAGAGACCCAGTACTTC
- | TRBJ1-2 | TRBV29-1 | TRBD1 | CSVLAGGNNYGYTF | TGCAGCGTTCTTGCAGGGGGAAATAACTATGGCTACACCTTC
- | TRBJ2-7 | TRBV27 | TRBD1 | CASSSPGQGLTYEQYF | TGTGCCAGCAGTTCCCCCGGACAGGGGCTGACCTACGAGCAGTACTTC
- | TRBJ2-1 | TRBV3-1 | - | CASSQVEFGDEQFF | TGTGCCAGCAGCCAAGTAGAATTCGGGGATGAGCAGTTCTTC
- | TRBJ1-1 | TRBV28 | - | CASSLGGLTEAFF | TGTGCCAGCAGTTTGGGGGGTTTGACTGAAGCTTTCTTT
few | TRBJ2-2 | TRBV12-3/TRBV12-4 | - | CASTQTPSGTGELFF | TGTGCCAGCACCCAGACCCCGAGTGGTACCGGGGAGCTGTTTTTT
- | TRBJ2-2 | TRBV27 | - | CASTRGDRDTGELFF | TGTGCCAGCACCCGGGGAGACAGAGACACCGGGGAGCTGTTTTTT
- | TRBJ2-7 | TRBV12-3/TRBV12-4 | - | CASSVGAAPTYEQYF | TGTGCCAGCAGCGTGGGGGCGGCACCTACCTACGAGCAGTACTTC
few | TRBJ2-7 | TRBV4-3 | TRBD1 | CASSQGAAQGAYEQYF | TGCGCCAGCAGCCAAGGAGCGGCGCAGGGGGCTTACGAGCAGTACTTC
- | TRBJ1-1 | TRBV6-5 | - | CASSLLFRDRNTEAFF | TGTGCCAGCAGTTTACTTTTTAGGGATAGGAACACTGAAGCTTTCTTT
once | TRBJ2-1 | TRBV7-9 | - | CASSFSLKGRSYNEQFF | TGTGCCAGCAGCTTCTCGCTTAAGGGGCGCTCCTACAATGAGCAGTTCTTC
- | TRBJ2-5 | TRBV7-3 | - | CASSLMPGDQETQYF | TGTGCCAGCAGCTTAATGCCCGGGGACCAAGAGACCCAGTACTTC